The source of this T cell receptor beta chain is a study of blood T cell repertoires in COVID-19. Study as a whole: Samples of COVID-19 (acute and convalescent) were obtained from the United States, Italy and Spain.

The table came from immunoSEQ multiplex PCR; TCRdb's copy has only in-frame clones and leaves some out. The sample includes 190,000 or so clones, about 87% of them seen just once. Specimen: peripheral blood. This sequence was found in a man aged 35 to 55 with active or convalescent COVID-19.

The CDR3 loop reads CASSPFVLSGNTIYF. The CDR3 DNA reads TGTGCCAGCAGCCCCTTCGTCTTGTCTGGAAACACCATATATTTT. The chain joins TRBV7-2 to TRBJ1-3; D is unresolved. V lost 5 bases and J 1 base, leaving 12 bases between the germline ends. This CDR3 is built from 15 residues. CDR1 is SGHTA and CDR2 is FQGNSA in the germline V gene.